This T cell receptor beta chain comes out of a study of blood T cell repertoires in COVID-19. Study summary: Researchers got acute and convalescent COVID-19 samples from the United States, Italy and Spain. Sample material is recorded as cDNA or gDNA derived from T cells, B-cell-depleted T cells, or PBMCs.

Per the original data handling: Using reference gene primer amplification, nucleated cell counts were estimated. Libraries were prepared by immunoSEQ multiplex PCR; TCRdb keeps only in-frame clonotypes and omits some of them. That table gives V, J and clone size, and the DNA gave D and trimming. The data contain around 260,000 clones, about 87% of them seen just once; the ten biggest clones take up less than 3%. This clone was found once. The CDR3 has 17 amino acids. Germline V gene data show CDR1 as SGDLS and CDR2 as YYNGEE. V dropped 3 bases and J dropped 3; count of bases not matched to a gene: 13.

The source is a woman in her fifties or sixties with acute or convalescent COVID-19. The rearrangement uses TRBV9 and TRBJ1-1; TRBD1 matches at 8 bases. The sample comprised peripheral blood. The DNA of the CDR3 is TGTGCCAGCAGCGCCCCGGGACAGGTGTCTTTGGACACTGAAGCTTTCTTT. Translation gives CASSAPGQVSLDTEAFF.